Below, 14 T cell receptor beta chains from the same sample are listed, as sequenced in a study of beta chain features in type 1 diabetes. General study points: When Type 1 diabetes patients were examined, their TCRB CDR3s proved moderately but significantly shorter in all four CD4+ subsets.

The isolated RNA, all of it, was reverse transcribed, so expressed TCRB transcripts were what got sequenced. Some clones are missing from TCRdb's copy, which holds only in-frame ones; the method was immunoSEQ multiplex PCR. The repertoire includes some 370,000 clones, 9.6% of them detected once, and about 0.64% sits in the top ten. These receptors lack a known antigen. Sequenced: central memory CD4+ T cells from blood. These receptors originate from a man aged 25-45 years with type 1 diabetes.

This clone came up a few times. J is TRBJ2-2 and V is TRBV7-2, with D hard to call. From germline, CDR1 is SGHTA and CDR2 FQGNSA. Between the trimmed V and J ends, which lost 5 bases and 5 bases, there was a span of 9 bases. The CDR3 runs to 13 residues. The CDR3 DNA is TGTGCCAGCAGCGGAGTACGAACCGGGGAGCTGTTTTTT. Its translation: CASSGVRTGELFF.

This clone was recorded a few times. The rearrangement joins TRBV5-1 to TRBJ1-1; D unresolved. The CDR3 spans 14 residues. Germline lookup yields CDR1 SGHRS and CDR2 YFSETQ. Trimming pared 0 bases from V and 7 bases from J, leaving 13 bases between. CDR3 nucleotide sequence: TGCGCCAGCAGCTTGGTCAGAGGGTCGGATGAAGCTTTCTTT. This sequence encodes CASSLVRGSDEAFF.

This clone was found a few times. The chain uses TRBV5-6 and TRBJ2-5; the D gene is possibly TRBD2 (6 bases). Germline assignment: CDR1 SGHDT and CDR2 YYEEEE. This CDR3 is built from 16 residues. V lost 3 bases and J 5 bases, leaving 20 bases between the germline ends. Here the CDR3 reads CASSYLSSGRGETQYF. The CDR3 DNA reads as TGTGCCAGCAGCTACTTGAGCAGCGGGCGGGGCGAGACCCAGTACTTC.

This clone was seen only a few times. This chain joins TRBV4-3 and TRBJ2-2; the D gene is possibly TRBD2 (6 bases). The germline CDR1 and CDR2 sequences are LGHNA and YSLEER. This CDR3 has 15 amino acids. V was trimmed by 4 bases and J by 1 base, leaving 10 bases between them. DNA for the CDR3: TGCGCCAGCAGCCCTCGACTAGAGAACACCGGGGAGCTGTTTTTT. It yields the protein CASSPRLENTGELFF.

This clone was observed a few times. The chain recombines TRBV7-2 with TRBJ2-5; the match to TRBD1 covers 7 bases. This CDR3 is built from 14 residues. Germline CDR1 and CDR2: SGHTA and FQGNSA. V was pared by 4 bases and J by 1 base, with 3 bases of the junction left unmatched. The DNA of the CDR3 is TGTGCCAGCAGCTCATACAGGGGCCAAGAGACCCAGTACTTC. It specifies CASSSYRGQETQYF.

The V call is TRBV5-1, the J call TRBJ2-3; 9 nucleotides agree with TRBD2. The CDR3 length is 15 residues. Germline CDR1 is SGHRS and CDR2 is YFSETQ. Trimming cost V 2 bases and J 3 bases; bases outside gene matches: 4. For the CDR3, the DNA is TGCGCCAGCAGCTTTGCGGGAGGGCCAACAGATACGCAGTATTTT. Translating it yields CASSFAGGPTDTQYF.

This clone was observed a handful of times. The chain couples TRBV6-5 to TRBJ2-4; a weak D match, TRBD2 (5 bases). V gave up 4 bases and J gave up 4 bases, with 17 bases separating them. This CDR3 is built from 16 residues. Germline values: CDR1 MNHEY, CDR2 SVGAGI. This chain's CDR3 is CASSSTSGLRKNIQYF. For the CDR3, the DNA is TGTGCCAGCAGTTCGACCTCTGGACTCAGGAAAAACATTCAGTACTTC.

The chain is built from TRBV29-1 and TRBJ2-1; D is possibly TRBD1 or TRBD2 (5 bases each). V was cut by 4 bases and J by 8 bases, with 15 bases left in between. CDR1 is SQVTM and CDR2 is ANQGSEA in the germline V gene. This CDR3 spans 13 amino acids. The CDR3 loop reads CSVGSQGSDEQFF. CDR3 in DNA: TGCAGCGTTGGCTCCCAGGGTAGCGATGAGCAGTTCTTC.

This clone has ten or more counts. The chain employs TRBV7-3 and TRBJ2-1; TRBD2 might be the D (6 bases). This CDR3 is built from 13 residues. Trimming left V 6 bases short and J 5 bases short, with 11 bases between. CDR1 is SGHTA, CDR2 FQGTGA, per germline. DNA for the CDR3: TGTGCCAGCAGTCTAGCGTACGACAATGAGCAGTTCTTC. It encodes CASSLAYDNEQFF.

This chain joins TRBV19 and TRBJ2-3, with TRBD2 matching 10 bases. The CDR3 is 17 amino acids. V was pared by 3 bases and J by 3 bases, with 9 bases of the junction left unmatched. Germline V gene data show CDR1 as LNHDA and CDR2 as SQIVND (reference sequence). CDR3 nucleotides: TGTGCCAGTAGTATCGGGAAAGCGGGAGGGCCGACAGATACGCAGTATTTT. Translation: CASSIGKAGGPTDTQYF.

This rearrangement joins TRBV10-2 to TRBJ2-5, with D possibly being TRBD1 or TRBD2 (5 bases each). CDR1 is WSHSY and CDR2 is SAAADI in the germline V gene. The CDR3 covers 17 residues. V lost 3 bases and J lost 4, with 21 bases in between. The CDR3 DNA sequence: TGCGCCAGCAGTGACTCGATAGGGGAGTGGAGAGGAGAGACCCAGTACTTC. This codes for CASSDSIGEWRGETQYF.

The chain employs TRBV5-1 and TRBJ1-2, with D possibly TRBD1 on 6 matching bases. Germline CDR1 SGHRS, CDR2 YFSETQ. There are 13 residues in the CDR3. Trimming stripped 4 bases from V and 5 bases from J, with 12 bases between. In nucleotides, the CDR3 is TGCGCCAGCAGCATCCCAGGGGTATATGGCTACACCTTC. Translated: CASSIPGVYGYTF.

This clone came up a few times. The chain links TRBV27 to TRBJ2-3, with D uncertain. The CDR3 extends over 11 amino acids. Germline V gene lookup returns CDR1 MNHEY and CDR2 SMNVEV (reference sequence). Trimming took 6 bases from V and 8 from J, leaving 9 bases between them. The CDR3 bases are TGTGCCAGCAGAACCCTGGGTACGCAGTATTTT. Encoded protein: CASRTLGTQYF.

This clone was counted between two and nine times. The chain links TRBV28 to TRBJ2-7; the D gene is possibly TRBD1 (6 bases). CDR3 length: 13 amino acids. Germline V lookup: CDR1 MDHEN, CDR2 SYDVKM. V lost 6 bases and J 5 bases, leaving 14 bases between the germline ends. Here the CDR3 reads CASRANYRDEQYF. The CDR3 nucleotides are TGTGCCAGCAGGGCCAATTACAGGGACGAGCAGTACTTC.